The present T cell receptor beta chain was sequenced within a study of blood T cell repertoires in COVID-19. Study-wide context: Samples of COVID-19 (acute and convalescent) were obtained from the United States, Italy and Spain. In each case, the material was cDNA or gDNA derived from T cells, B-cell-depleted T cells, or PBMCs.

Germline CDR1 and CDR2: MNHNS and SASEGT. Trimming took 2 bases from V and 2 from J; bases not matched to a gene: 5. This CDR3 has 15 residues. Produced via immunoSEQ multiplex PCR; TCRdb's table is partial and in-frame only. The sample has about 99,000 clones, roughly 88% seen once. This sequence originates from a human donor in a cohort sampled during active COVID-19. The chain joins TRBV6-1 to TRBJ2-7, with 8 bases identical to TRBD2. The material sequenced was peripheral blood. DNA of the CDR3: TGTGCCAGCAGTGAAAGGGGTAGCGGGACCTACGAGCAGTACTTC. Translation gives CASSERGSGTYEQYF.